This T cell receptor (beta chain) was obtained from a study of T cell changes during pregnancy in multiple sclerosis. Only in-frame clones appear in the TCRdb table, and some are missing; sequencing was by immunoSEQ multiplex PCR. The top ten clones hold more than 8.5% of a sample with 40,000 to 60,000 clones, roughly nine tenths of them seen once. This clone was seen a single time. The receptor was isolated from a female donor with multiple sclerosis, enrolled in a pregnancy study. Here the sequenced sample was CD8+ T cells from peripheral blood mononuclear cells, taken after pregnancy.

CDR3 in DNA: TGTGCCAGCAGCTTACCGTCCTCACCCCTCCACTTT. Amino acids: CASSLPSSPLHF. This chain uses TRBV7-3 with TRBJ1-6; D remains unclear. CDR1 and CDR2 from the germline V gene are SGHTA and FQGTGA. This CDR3 comprises 12 residues. With 2 bases removed from V and 10 bases from J, the gap between germline ends came to 6 bases.